The 27 T cell receptor beta chains below all came from one sample that was sequenced in a study of blood T cells in healthy people across ages. Then a second PCR, running roughly 7 to 11 cycles, was carried out with a sample-barcoded 5' primer and a J-beta primer mix. A single record per CDR3 protein comes from TCRdb applying MiXCR to the 5' RACE reads. The sample lists some 1.7 million distinct CDR3 sequences; approximately 28% were seen once. Sample: blood. The source is a woman in her 30s in good health.

This clonotype has only one observation. This chain joins TRBV5-1 and TRBJ1-1; D gene unclear. This CDR3 comprises 14 residues. The germline V and J ends were trimmed by 4 bases and 1 base, with 11 bases remaining between them. CDR1 SGHRS and CDR2 YFSETQ come from the germline V gene. CDR3 region: CASSEQASNTEAFF. The CDR3 DNA is TGCGCCAGCAGCGAACAAGCTTCGAACACTGAAGCTTTCTTT.

This clonotype appeared a few times. The gene calls are TRBV5-1 and TRBJ2-2; D is undetermined. Germline V gene lookup returns CDR1 SGHRS and CDR2 YFSETQ. Trimming cost V 0 bases and J 6 bases, with 9 bases left between them. The CDR3 consists of 14 residues. The CDR3 sequence is CASSLEAAPGELFF. The CDR3 bases are TGCGCCAGCAGCTTGGAGGCTGCCCCCGGGGAGCTGTTTTTT.

The chain combines TRBV28 with TRBJ2-3, with D unclear. V shed 3 bases and J shed 2 bases, with 12 bases lying between them. CDR1 is MDHEN and CDR2 is SYDVKM in the germline V gene. CDR3 size: 15 residues. CDR3 bases: TGTGCCAGCAGTTTTGGCCAACCACACACAGATACGCAGTATTTT. It encodes CASSFGQPHTDTQYF.

This clonotype occurred a few times. The chain uses TRBV27 and TRBJ2-5; 15 bases are a match to TRBD2. Matching the DNA end better, TRBJ2-7 makes the J call doubtful. The CDR3 runs 18 residues. Germline values: CDR1 MNHEY, CDR2 SMNVEV (reference sequence). The CDR3 reads CASSGGPGLAGGSFEQYF. Here the CDR3 DNA reads TGTGCCAGCAGTGGGGGTCCGGGACTAGCGGGAGGATCTTTCGAGCAGTACTTC.

This CDR3 is CASSPYGTSQETQYF. The CDR3 bases are TGTGCCAGCAGCCCTTATGGCACTTCCCAAGAGACCCAGTACTTC. V is TRBV11-2 and J is TRBJ2-5; D is undetermined. Trimming removed 5 bases at V and 1 base at J, with 14 bases between. In germline, CDR1 is SGHAT, CDR2 FQNNGV. The CDR3 sequence is 15 residues long.

This clonotype was detected only a few times. CDR3 amino acids: CASSLTTGVSTEAFF. The CDR3 DNA is TGCGCCAGCAGCTTGACTACAGGGGTAAGCACTGAAGCTTTCTTT. The chain recombines TRBV5-1 with TRBJ1-1, with 7 bases that match TRBD1. In germline, CDR1 is SGHRS, CDR2 YFSETQ. The CDR3 contains 15 residues. V was clipped by 1 base and J by 4 bases; unmatched bases: 7.

Points on this clonotype: Possible read error: a much larger clone is one base away. CDR3 loop: CASSVGINGQFF. In DNA form, the CDR3 reads TGTGCCAGCAGCGTAGGGATCAATGGGCAGTTCTTC. J is TRBJ2-1 and V is TRBV9; unclear D gene. The CDR3 totals 12 residues. The germline V gene encodes CDR1 SGDLS and CDR2 YYNGEE.

This clonotype showed up many times. V gene TRBV10-3 combines with J gene TRBJ2-3; D might be TRBD1 (6 bases). CDR3 length equals 12 residues. The V end lost 10 bases, the J end lost 5 bases, and 13 bases lay between the germline ends. CDR1 is ENHRY, CDR2 SYGVKD, per germline. Written as DNA, the CDR3 is TGTGCCAGCAGGGGTGGTGGAGATACGCAGTATTTT. Translating gives CASRGGGDTQYF.

This clonotype was seen ten or more times. This sequence joins TRBV29-1 and TRBJ2-1; TRBD2 agrees at 7 bases. V shed 4 bases, J shed 1 base, and the junction held 4 bases outside the gene matches. CDR1 is SQVTM, CDR2 ANQGSEA, per germline. This CDR3 is built from 14 residues. The CDR3 protein is CSVVAGVSYNEQFF. CDR3 nucleotide sequence: TGCAGCGTTGTAGCGGGCGTTTCCTACAATGAGCAGTTCTTC.

This clonotype was recorded at least ten times. The CDR3 is CASSQEGDRSSYEQYF. DNA of the CDR3: TGCGCCAGCAGCCAAGAAGGGGACAGATCCTCCTACGAGCAGTACTTC. The V call is TRBV4-1, the J call TRBJ2-7; 7 bases line up with TRBD1. J lost 0 bases, V lost 0 bases, and 5 bases had no gene match. The CDR3 is 16 residues long. Looked up from germline, CDR1 is MGHRA and CDR2 is YSYEKL.

In this sample, this clonotype turned up many times. The V and J genes are TRBV20-1 and TRBJ2-7; 7 nucleotides agree with TRBD2. Germline lookup yields CDR1 DFQATT and CDR2 SNEGSKA (reference sequence). Losses at the gene ends were 0 bases for V and 2 bases for J; bases not matched to a gene: 7. The CDR3 extends over 15 amino acids. CDR3 nucleotide sequence: TGCAGTGCTAGAGATTCGGCTAGCGGAACCTACGAGCAGTACTTC. It is translated as CSARDSASGTYEQYF.

The gene calls are TRBV15 and TRBJ1-1; D call uncertain. V shed 0 bases and J shed 6 bases, with 11 bases lying between them. In germline, CDR1 is LNHNV, CDR2 YYDKDF (reference sequence). The CDR3 length is 14 residues. This CDR3 is CATSRDNSGAEAFF. The CDR3 DNA sequence: TGTGCCACCAGCAGAGATAATAGTGGCGCTGAAGCTTTCTTT.

Comment on this clonotype: With a much larger clone just one base away, this may be a read error. The chain is built from TRBV20-1 and TRBJ1-4; 7 nucleotides line up with TRBD1. Germline CDR1 reads DFQATT; CDR2 reads SNEGSKA (reference sequence). The CDR3 totals 13 residues. CDR3 loop: CSATTGAGEKRFF. CDR3 DNA: TGCAGTGCGACCACAGGGGCGGGGGAAAAACGGTTTTTT.

This clonotype was detected many times. The rearrangement uses TRBV10-3 and TRBJ2-4; either TRBD1 or TRBD2 may supply D (6 bases each). CDR3 length: 15 residues. V was cut by 3 bases and J by 4 bases, with 13 bases left in between. Per germline, CDR1 ENHRY and CDR2 SYGVKD. The CDR3 bases are TGTGCCATCAGTGAAATGGAGGGGGGAAAAAACATTCAGTACTTC. Its translation is CAISEMEGGKNIQYF.

The CDR3 loop is CASSQQGYTDTQYF. The DNA for the CDR3 is TGTGCCAGCAGCCAGCAGGGGTACACAGATACGCAGTATTTT. The chain links TRBV7-2 to TRBJ2-3; TRBD1 might be the D (6 bases). This CDR3 has 14 amino acids. The germline V gene has CDR1 SGHTA and CDR2 FQGNSA. With 5 bases removed from V and 2 bases from J, the gap between germline ends came to 11 bases.

This clonotype was seen ten or more times. The V and J genes are TRBV29-1 and TRBJ2-7, with no clear D. Trimming took 3 bases from V and 4 from J, leaving 10 bases between them. There are 12 residues in the CDR3. The germline gives CDR1 SQVTM, CDR2 ANQGSEA. The CDR3 reads CSVERLGYEQYF. In nucleotides, the CDR3 is TGCAGCGTTGAGAGGTTAGGTTACGAGCAGTACTTC.

The chain employs TRBV6-5 and TRBJ2-7; either TRBD1 or TRBD2 may supply D (5 bases each). The CDR3 loop spans 15 amino acids. Trimming removed 6 bases at V and 3 bases at J, with 18 bases between. Looked up from germline, CDR1 is MNHEY and CDR2 is SVGAGI. Here the CDR3 reads CASRYGTEPSYEQYF. CDR3 nucleotides: TGTGCCAGCAGATACGGGACCGAGCCTAGCTACGAGCAGTACTTC.

This clonotype has only a few counts. The rearrangement joins TRBV6-5 to TRBJ2-5; D may correspond to TRBD1 or TRBD2 (5 bases each). Germline V gene lookup returns CDR1 MNHEY and CDR2 SVGAGI. The length of the CDR3 is 13 residues. V lost 9 bases and J lost 5, with 16 bases in between. This CDR3 reads CASRGAGRETQYF. The DNA of the CDR3 is TGTGCCAGTAGAGGGGCGGGCCGGGAGACCCAGTACTTC.

This chain connects TRBV6-6 to TRBJ1-1, with TRBD1 identical over 8 bases. Germline V gives CDR1 MNHNY, CDR2 SVGAGI (reference sequence). Germline trimming cut 4 bases from V and 5 bases from J; bases unmatched to any gene: 12. This CDR3 spans 16 amino acids. For the CDR3, the DNA is TGTGCCAGCAGTTGTTACAGGGGGAGGGTGTATACTGAAGCTTTCTTT. Its translation: CASSCYRGRVYTEAFF.

The chain links TRBV28 to TRBJ1-4; D is perhaps TRBD1 (5 bases). The CDR3 totals 14 residues. Per the germline V gene, CDR1 is MDHEN and CDR2 is SYDVKM. V was shortened by 4 bases and J by 10 bases, with 16 bases between the two germline ends. The CDR3: CASSSQGPHGKLFF. The CDR3 nucleotides are TGTGCCAGCAGTTCCCAGGGACCTCATGGAAAACTGTTTTTT.

This chain joins TRBV20-1 and TRBJ2-5, with D possibly being TRBD1 (5 bases). V was pared by 7 bases and J by 2 bases, with 11 bases between. Germline V gene lookup returns CDR1 DFQATT and CDR2 SNEGSKA (reference sequence). The CDR3 is 12 residues long. The CDR3 is CSVQGPQETQYF. CDR3 DNA sequence: TGCAGTGTTCAGGGCCCTCAAGAGACCCAGTACTTC.

The chain has TRBV29-1 and TRBJ2-1; 10 positions agree with TRBD2. Per germline, CDR1 SQVTM and CDR2 ANQGSEA. The CDR3 covers 14 residues. With V trimmed by 1 base and J by 7 bases, 4 bases remained unmatched. CDR3 bases: TGCAGCGTTGAAGTAGCGGGGGGCAGGAATGAGCAGTTCTTC. This encodes CSVEVAGGRNEQFF.

The J gene is TRBJ2-7, the V gene TRBV29-1; D not resolved. CDR1 is SQVTM and CDR2 is ANQGSEA in the germline V gene. This CDR3 is 12 amino acids long. The germline V and J ends were trimmed by 1 base and 2 bases, with 6 bases remaining between them. The CDR3 DNA is TGCAGCGTTGAAGTGGATGCCTACGAGCAGTACTTC. Residues: CSVEVDAYEQYF.

This clonotype has ten or more counts. J is TRBJ1-2 and V is TRBV27, with TRBD1 as a possible D gene (6 bases). CDR1 MNHEY and CDR2 SMNVEV come from the germline V gene (reference sequence). The CDR3 extends over 13 amino acids. Trimming pared 2 bases from V and 8 bases from J, leaving 12 bases between. The CDR3 sequence is CASSLGPGEGYTF. The DNA of the CDR3 is TGTGCCAGCAGTTTAGGTCCAGGGGAAGGCTACACCTTC.

This clonotype was detected a few times. The rearrangement uses TRBV11-2 and TRBJ2-5; TRBD1 agrees at 10 bases. The J segment lost 3 bases and the V segment lost 5 bases, leaving 15 bases of the junction unmatched. This CDR3 is 18 amino acids long. Germline assignment: CDR1 SGHAT and CDR2 FQNNGV. The CDR3 sequence is CASSLRLPGQGNEETQYF. CDR3 bases: TGTGCCAGCAGCCTACGCCTTCCGGGACAGGGGAACGAAGAGACCCAGTACTTC.

This clonotype has ten or more counts. The chain employs TRBV4-3 and TRBJ2-1, with 8 positions matching TRBD2. The V and J ends lost 1 base and 10 bases, in that order; junction bases with no gene match: 6. The CDR3 totals 14 residues. Germline CDR1 and CDR2: LGHNA and YSLEER. Here the CDR3 reads CASSQAAGGREQFF. CDR3 coding DNA: TGCGCCAGCAGCCAAGCCGCGGGGGGCCGGGAGCAGTTCTTC.

This clonotype was seen just once. The rearrangement uses TRBV20-1 and TRBJ1-1; no definite D call. CDR3 length: 14 amino acids. Per germline, CDR1 DFQATT and CDR2 SNEGSKA (reference sequence). Trimming removed 2 bases at V and 5 bases at J, with 15 bases between. This CDR3 reads CSARPAGSGTEAFF. In nucleotides, the CDR3 is TGCAGTGCTAGACCCGCCGGGAGTGGAACTGAAGCTTTCTTT.